This T cell receptor beta chain appears in the sequencing data of a study of T cell responses to AZD1222 COVID-19 vaccine. This CDR3 contains 12 residues. CDR1 is MNHEY and CDR2 is SMNVEV in the germline V gene (reference sequence). With 11 bases clipped from V and 5 bases from J, the junction kept 6 bases outside the gene matches. This clone has just a few counts. Profiled with immunoSEQ multiplex PCR; TCRdb holds only in-frame clones, not every one. The sample shows roughly 130,000 clones, about nine tenths of them seen only once. The clonotype originates from an adult in good health. Sample: peripheral blood, taken on day 0 of AZD1222 vaccination. The chain has TRBV27 and TRBJ2-7; 10 bases align to TRBD1. The CDR3: CAARTGGDEQYF. CDR3 bases: TGTGCCGCCCGGACAGGGGGAGACGAGCAGTACTTC.